This paragraph covers one T cell receptor beta chain sequence. Its antigen is undetermined. The CDR3 length is 15 residues. Losses at the gene ends were 2 bases for V and 2 bases for J; bases not matched to a gene: 5. Germline assignment: CDR1 ENHRY and CDR2 SYGVKD. The data were taken from a study of cytomegalovirus exposure and HLA in healthy donors. At the level of the study: Some 80 million unique TCRs from HLA-typed donors were held in an early data release. Broader study findings: Researchers catalogued some 160 TCR beta chains as cytomegalovirus-associated. Researchers reported in a later analysis that a missense DCLRE1C variant was tied to TCR beta V- and J-gene trimming.

13 Jbeta primers and 60 Vbeta primers were used for the PCR. The method was immunoSEQ multiplex PCR; TCRdb's version includes in-frame clones alone and lacks a portion of them. The profile shows about 130,000 clones, 83% of them singletons. This receptor was taken from a man aged 18-30 years in good health and CMV-seropositive. What was sequenced was PBMCs. V is TRBV10-3 and J is TRBJ1-1; TRBD1 matches at 7 bases. The CDR3 bases are TGTGCCATCAGTGAGCTGACAGGGACTAACACTGAAGCTTTCTTT. Translation gives CAISELTGTNTEAFF.